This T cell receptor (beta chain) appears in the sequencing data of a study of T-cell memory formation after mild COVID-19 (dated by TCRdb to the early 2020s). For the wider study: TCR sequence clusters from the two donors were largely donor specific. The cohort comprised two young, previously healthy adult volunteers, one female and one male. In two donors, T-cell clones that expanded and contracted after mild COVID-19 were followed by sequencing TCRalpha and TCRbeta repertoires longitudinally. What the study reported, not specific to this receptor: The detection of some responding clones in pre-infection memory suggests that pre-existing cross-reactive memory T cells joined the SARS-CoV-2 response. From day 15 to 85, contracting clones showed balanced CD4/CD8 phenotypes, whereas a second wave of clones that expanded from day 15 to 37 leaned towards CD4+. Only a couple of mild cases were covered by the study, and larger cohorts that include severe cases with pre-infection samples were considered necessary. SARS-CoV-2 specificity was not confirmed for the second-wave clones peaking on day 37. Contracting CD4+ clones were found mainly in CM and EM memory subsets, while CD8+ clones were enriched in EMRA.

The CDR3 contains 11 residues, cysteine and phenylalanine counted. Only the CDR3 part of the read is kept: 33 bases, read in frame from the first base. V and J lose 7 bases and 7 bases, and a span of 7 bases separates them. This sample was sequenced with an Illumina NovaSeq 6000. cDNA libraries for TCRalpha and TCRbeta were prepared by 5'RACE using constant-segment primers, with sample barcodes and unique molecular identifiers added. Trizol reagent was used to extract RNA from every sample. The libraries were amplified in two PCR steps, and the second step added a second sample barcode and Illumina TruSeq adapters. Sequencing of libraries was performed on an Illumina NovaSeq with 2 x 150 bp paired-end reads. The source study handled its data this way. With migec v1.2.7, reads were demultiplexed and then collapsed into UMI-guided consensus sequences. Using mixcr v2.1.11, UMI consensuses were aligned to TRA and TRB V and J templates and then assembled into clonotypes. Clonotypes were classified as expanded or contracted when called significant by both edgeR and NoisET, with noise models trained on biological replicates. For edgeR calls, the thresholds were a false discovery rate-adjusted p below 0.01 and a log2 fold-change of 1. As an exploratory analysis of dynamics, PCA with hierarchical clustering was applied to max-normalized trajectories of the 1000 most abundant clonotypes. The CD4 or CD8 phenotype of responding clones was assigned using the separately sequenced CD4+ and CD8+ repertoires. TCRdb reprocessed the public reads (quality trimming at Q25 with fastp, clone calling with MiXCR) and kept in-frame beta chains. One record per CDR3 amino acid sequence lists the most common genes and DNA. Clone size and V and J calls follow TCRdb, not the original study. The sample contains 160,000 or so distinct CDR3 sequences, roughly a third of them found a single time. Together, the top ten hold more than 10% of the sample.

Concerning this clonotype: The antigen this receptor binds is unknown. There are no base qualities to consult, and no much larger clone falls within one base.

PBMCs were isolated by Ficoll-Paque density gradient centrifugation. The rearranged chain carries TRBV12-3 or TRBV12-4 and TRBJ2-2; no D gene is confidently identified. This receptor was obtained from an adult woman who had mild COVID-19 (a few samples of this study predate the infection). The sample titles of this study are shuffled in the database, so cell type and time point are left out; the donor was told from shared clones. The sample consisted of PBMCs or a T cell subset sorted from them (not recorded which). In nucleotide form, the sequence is TGTGCCAGCATTGTTATCGGGGAGCTGTTTTTT. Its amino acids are CASIVIGELFF.